A single sample is the source of the 26 T cell receptor beta chains below, sequenced in a study of type 1 and type 2 diabetes patients. Genomic DNA was the PCR template. Multiplex PCR with 30 forward and 13 reverse primers amplified the TCR beta CDR3. TCRdb ran MiXCR on the multiplex PCR reads and lists one entry per CDR3 protein. The data show under 300,000 distinct CDR3 sequences, roughly 50% seen once. Sequenced material: peripheral blood mononuclear cells (PBMCs). These receptors came from a man aged 18 to 30 with type 2 diabetes.

This clonotype was seen a handful of times. V and J are TRBV14 and TRBJ2-5; 8 nucleotides line up with TRBD1. CDR1 is SGHDN, CDR2 FVKESK, per germline. The CDR3 has 14 residues. The junction had 7 bases not matched to a gene; V was cut back by 6 bases and J by 4 bases. CDR3 sequence (DNA): TGTGCCAGCAGACAGACAGGGGAAGGAGAGACCCAGTACTTC. Protein product: CASRQTGEGETQYF.

This chain connects TRBV5-1 to TRBJ1-1, with 7 bases that match TRBD1. V dropped 0 bases and J dropped 4; count of bases not matched to a gene: 9. Germline V gene lookup returns CDR1 SGHRS and CDR2 YFSETQ. The CDR3 totals 16 residues. CDR3 sequence reads: CASSLVAGGRVTEAFF. The CDR3 DNA is TGCGCCAGCAGCTTGGTGGCAGGGGGTCGAGTCACTGAAGCTTTCTTT.

This clonotype occurred a few times. The chain couples TRBV4-1 to TRBJ2-7; D is undetermined. Trimming took 1 base from V and 0 from J, leaving 4 bases between them. The CDR3 has 13 residues. From germline, CDR1 is MGHRA and CDR2 YSYEKL. The CDR3 here is CASSQVSSYEQYF. CDR3 in DNA: TGCGCCAGCAGCCAAGTAAGCTCCTACGAGCAGTACTTC.

The table lists this clonotype with many counts. V gene TRBV20-1 combines with J gene TRBJ1-6, with a weak D call TRBD1 (6 bases). V was shortened by 0 bases and J by 9 bases, with 18 bases between the two germline ends. Germline V gives CDR1 DFQATT, CDR2 SNEGSKA (reference sequence). This CDR3 has 16 residues. The CDR3 coding sequence is TGCAGTGCTAGAGAGTGGGTCGGGACACGAAGTTCACCCCTCCACTTT. Translated: CSAREWVGTRSSPLHF.

This chain connects TRBV12-3 or TRBV12-4 to TRBJ1-2; 7 bases match TRBD1. Trimming cost V 6 bases and J 4 bases; bases outside gene matches: 8. CDR3 length: 14 residues. The CDR3 region is CASSRWDSRYGYTF. The CDR3 coding sequence is TGTGCCAGCAGCCGATGGGACAGCCGCTATGGCTACACCTTC.

Comment on this clonotype: A junction end diverges from the germline sequence, so it may reflect a read error. The V gene is TRBV7-9, the J gene TRBJ2-7; D is possibly TRBD2 (6 bases). The CDR3 length is 15 residues. Germline loops: CDR1 SEHNR, CDR2 FQNEAQ (reference sequence). DNA for the CDR3: TGCGCCAGCAGCCAAGCCAGCGGGTTCTCCTACGAGCAGTACTTC. It translates to CASSQASGFSYEQYF.

The chain joins TRBV28 to TRBJ2-1, with a weak D call TRBD2 (6 bases). In germline, CDR1 is MDHEN, CDR2 SYDVKM. CDR3 length: 17 amino acids. The V end lost 4 bases, the J end lost 4 bases, and 20 bases lay between the germline ends. As DNA, the CDR3 is TGTGCCAGCAGTTCCCCCGGGACTCAGGTCTTATACAATGAGCAGTTCTTC. This encodes CASSSPGTQVLYNEQFF.

The chain links TRBV7-3 to TRBJ2-1; D may be TRBD2 (5 bases). The germline V and J ends were trimmed by 5 bases and 6 bases, with 11 bases remaining between them. Germline loops: CDR1 SGHTA, CDR2 FQGTGA. This CDR3 has 13 residues. The CDR3, as DNA: TGTGCCAGCAGCGAAGGAGGAATCAATGAGCAGTTCTTC. Protein sequence: CASSEGGINEQFF.

This clonotype was seen a handful of times. The chain carries TRBV6-6 and TRBJ2-1; possibly TRBD1 or TRBD2 for D (5 bases each). The CDR3 has 11 amino acids. CDR1 is MNHNY, CDR2 SVGAGI, per germline (reference sequence). Trimming stripped 5 bases from V and 10 bases from J, with 9 bases between. The CDR3 is CASSTGTEQFF. The DNA of the CDR3 is TGTGCCAGCAGTACCGGGACGGAGCAGTTCTTC.

This clonotype was observed many times. V is TRBV10-3 and J is TRBJ1-1, with D unresolved. V lost 2 bases and J lost 0, with 10 bases in between. CDR1 ENHRY and CDR2 SYGVKD come from the germline V gene. The CDR3 covers 15 residues. The CDR3, as DNA: TGTGCCATCAGTGAGGGACGATACATGAACACTGAAGCTTTCTTT. This encodes CAISEGRYMNTEAFF.

The chain joins TRBV10-1 to TRBJ2-1; D unclear. Germline CDR1 is WNHNN and CDR2 is SYGVQD (reference sequence). V lost 4 bases to trimming and J lost 0 bases, with 13 bases between them. CDR3 length equals 16 residues. In DNA, the CDR3 is TGCGCCAGCAGTGCTGCGGATGAGAGCTCCTACAATGAGCAGTTCTTC. It codes for CASSAADESSYNEQFF.

Ten or more counts support this clonotype. The J gene is TRBJ1-1, the V gene TRBV19; D unresolved. The CDR3 covers 13 residues. The V gene's germline CDR1 is LNHDA and CDR2 SQIVND (reference sequence). V lost 5 bases and J 1 base, leaving 8 bases between the germline ends. The CDR3: CASSVQPNTEAFF. The CDR3, as DNA: TGTGCCAGTAGTGTTCAGCCGAACACTGAAGCTTTCTTT.

The chain carries TRBV7-9 and TRBJ2-7, with D perhaps TRBD1 (5 bases). The germline CDR1 and CDR2 sequences are SEHNR and FQNEAQ (reference sequence). Trimming cost V 2 bases and J 10 bases, with 21 bases left between them. The CDR3 totals 15 residues. The CDR3 region has the DNA TGTGCCAGCAGCTTAATGGACACCGCCGATGGGGCCCAGTACTTC. Residues: CASSLMDTADGAQYF.

The chain is built from TRBV9 and TRBJ1-3; D gene ambiguous. Germline-derived CDR1 and CDR2 are SGDLS and YYNGEE. The CDR3 has 15 amino acids. Trimming cost V 0 bases and J 4 bases, with 11 bases left between them. The CDR3: CASSVAGVGGNTIYF. Here the CDR3 DNA reads TGTGCCAGCAGCGTAGCAGGAGTGGGGGGAAACACCATATATTTT.

V gene TRBV5-1 combines with J gene TRBJ2-7, with D perhaps given as TRBD1 or TRBD2 (5 bases each). Trimming removed 4 bases at V and 2 bases at J, with 13 bases between. The V gene's germline CDR1 is SGHRS and CDR2 YFSETQ. CDR3 length: 14 amino acids. CDR3 in DNA: TGCGCCAGCAGCGTGGAGGAAGGGGCCTACGAGCAGTACTTC. Translating it yields CASSVEEGAYEQYF.

The chain uses TRBV12-3 or TRBV12-4 and TRBJ1-2; 11 nucleotides line up with TRBD1. V dropped 5 bases and J dropped 6; count of bases not matched to a gene: 5. The CDR3 runs to 14 residues. CDR3 DNA sequence: TGTGCCAGCAGTCCGGACAGGGGGCGTAATGGCTACACCTTC. Protein sequence: CASSPDRGRNGYTF.

The chain employs TRBV28 and TRBJ2-5; D might be TRBD1 (7 bases). With 4 bases removed from V and 4 bases from J, the gap between germline ends came to 16 bases. Germline values: CDR1 MDHEN, CDR2 SYDVKM. This CDR3 has 15 residues. This chain's CDR3 is CASSWRGPAAETQYF. For the CDR3, the DNA is TGTGCCAGCAGTTGGAGGGGGCCAGCGGCAGAGACCCAGTACTTC. The full variable domain, rest sourced from reference TRBV28 and TRBJ2-5, is DVKVTQSSRYLVKRTGEKVFLECVQDMDHENMFWYRQDPGLGLRLIYFSYDVKMKEKGDIPEGYSVSREKKERFSLILESASTNQTSMYLCASSWRGPAAETQYFGPGTRLLVL.

This clonotype was seen a few times. V gene TRBV20-1 combines with J gene TRBJ2-1, with D maybe TRBD1 (5 bases). CDR3 length: 15 amino acids. V lost 3 bases and J lost 0, with 12 bases in between. Germline values: CDR1 DFQATT, CDR2 SNEGSKA (reference sequence). Written as DNA, the CDR3 is TGCAGTGCTAGGAAGGACACCTTCTCCTACAATGAGCAGTTCTTC. This encodes CSARKDTFSYNEQFF.

This clonotype came up a few times. V is TRBV15 and J is TRBJ2-7; TRBD2 might be the D (7 bases). CDR3 length equals 16 residues. CDR1 is LNHNV and CDR2 is YYDKDF in the germline V gene (reference sequence). V dropped 0 bases and J dropped 3 bases, with 15 bases sitting between them. CDR3 amino acids: CATSRDPNRDYYEQYF. CDR3 sequence (DNA): TGTGCCACCAGCAGAGACCCCAACAGGGACTACTACGAGCAGTACTTC. The full variable domain, its missing parts supplied by reference TRBV15 and TRBJ2-7, is DAMVIQNPRYQVTQFGKPVTLSCSQTLNHNVMYWYQQKSSQAPKLLFHYYDKDFNNEADTPDNFQSRRPNTSFCFLDIRSPGLGDTAMYLCATSRDPNRDYYEQYFGPGTRLTVT.

The chain has TRBV5-1 and TRBJ2-7, with TRBD2 matching over 11 bases. Germline lookup yields CDR1 SGHRS and CDR2 YFSETQ. Germline trimming cut 1 base from V and 1 base from J; bases unmatched to any gene: 7. This CDR3 comprises 17 residues. This chain's CDR3 is CASSLPTLAGVSYEQYF. The CDR3 coding sequence is TGCGCCAGCAGCTTGCCTACACTAGCGGGAGTATCCTACGAGCAGTACTTC. Full variable domain (outside the CDR3, taken from reference TRBV5-1 and TRBJ2-7): KAGVTQTPRYLIKTRGQQVTLSCSPISGHRSVSWYQQTPGQGLQFLFEYFSETQRNKGNFPGRFSGRQFSNSRSEMNVSTLELGDSALYLCASSLPTLAGVSYEQYFGPGTRLTVT.

A remark on this clonotype: Given a much more abundant clone one base away, this may be a read error. The V and J genes are TRBV10-3 and TRBJ2-7; D is uncertain. CDR3 size: 15 residues. CDR1 and CDR2 (germline): ENHRY, SYGVKD. CDR3 in amino acids: CAISESGRTNYEQCF. CDR3 DNA sequence: TGTGCCATCAGTGAGTCTGGCAGAACCAACTACGAGCAGTGCTTC.

Only a few counts were recorded for this clonotype. The gene calls are TRBV19 and TRBJ2-3; D call uncertain. The CDR3 loop spans 14 amino acids. Trimming took 6 bases from V and 0 from J, leaving 10 bases between them. In germline, CDR1 is LNHDA, CDR2 SQIVND (reference sequence). CDR3: CASRRLTSTDTQYF. The CDR3 nucleotides are TGTGCCAGTAGGCGATTAACTAGCACAGATACGCAGTATTTT.

This chain joins TRBV29-1 and TRBJ1-1; D gene unclear. With 0 bases removed from V and 1 base from J, the gap between germline ends came to 6 bases. There are 13 residues in the CDR3. Germline values: CDR1 SQVTM, CDR2 ANQGSEA. CDR3: CSVEDRPNTEAFF. CDR3 DNA sequence: TGCAGCGTTGAAGACAGGCCGAACACTGAAGCTTTCTTT.

The genes are TRBV10-1 and TRBJ2-1; 9 positions agree with TRBD2. From germline, CDR1 is WNHNN and CDR2 SYGVQD (reference sequence). This CDR3 spans 15 amino acids. With V trimmed by 7 bases and J by 1 base, 5 bases remained unmatched. The CDR3 here is CASTLAGASYNEQFF. DNA for the CDR3: TGCGCCAGCACATTAGCGGGAGCGTCCTACAATGAGCAGTTCTTC.

The chain carries TRBV2 and TRBJ2-7, with 11 bases identical to TRBD2. The CDR3 contains 15 residues. The J segment lost 4 bases and the V segment lost 3 bases, leaving 5 bases of the junction unmatched. Germline-derived CDR1 and CDR2 are SNHLY and FYNNEI. The CDR3 loop reads CASSEGTSGDYEQYF. CDR3 bases: TGTGCCAGCAGTGAGGGGACTAGCGGTGATTACGAGCAGTACTTC. The full variable domain, rest sourced from reference TRBV2 and TRBJ2-7, is EPEVTQTPSHQVTQMGQEVILRCVPISNHLYFYWYRQILGQKVEFLVSFYNNEISEKSEIFDDQFSVERPDGSNFTLKIRSTKLEDSAMYFCASSEGTSGDYEQYFGPGTRLTVT.

This clonotype appeared many times. The V gene is TRBV2, the J gene TRBJ1-5; D is ambiguous. Germline loops: CDR1 SNHLY, CDR2 FYNNEI. The germline V and J ends were trimmed by 4 bases and 2 bases, with 6 bases remaining between them. The CDR3 length is 13 residues. This CDR3 is CASSGEGNQPQHF. CDR3 nucleotides: TGTGCCAGCAGTGGCGAGGGCAATCAGCCCCAGCATTTT.